Reported below is one TCR beta chain. This CDR3 has 14 residues. Germline CDR1 and CDR2: SGHRS and YFSETQ. Trimming removed 4 bases from V and 3 bases from J; junction bases left unmatched: 4. This entry belongs to a study of blood T cell repertoires in COVID-19. Per the original methods: Nucleated cell number was recorded as an estimate derived from reference gene primer amplification. Only in-frame clones appear in the TCRdb table, and some are missing; sequencing was by immunoSEQ multiplex PCR. D and trimming come from the DNA, and the V and J calls and clone size come from that table. Of about 120,000 clones in the sample, 76% are singletons; the top ten hold roughly 3.8%.

The chain couples TRBV5-1 to TRBJ2-7, with TRBD1 matching 10 bases. This receptor was obtained from a woman of 80 years or more with acute or convalescent COVID-19. Sequenced material: peripheral blood. CDR3 loop: CASSPTGGHYEQYF. In DNA form, the CDR3 reads TGCGCCAGCAGCCCGACAGGGGGCCACTACGAGCAGTACTTC.